This TCR beta chain was obtained from a study of shared clonotypes between healthy human individuals. Study in general: The plates for each donor numbered three CD4 naive, three CD4 memory, two CD8 naive and one CD8 memory.

Study-level points and caveats: The authors expected sequencing depth to affect clonotype sharing among donors.

Produced via immunoSEQ multiplex PCR; TCRdb's table is partial and in-frame only. The data show some 2,000,000 clones, approximately 95% seen once. CD45RO-negative, CCR7-selected cells formed the naive CD8 fraction, which excluded terminally differentiated effector memory CD45RA+ cells. None of the donors, who were healthy HIV-negative adults, had recently had acute infections or vaccinations. Comment on this clone: Its antigen is unknown. Additional DNA sequences in this sample encode the identical CDR3.

Germline CDR1 reads LNHDA; CDR2 reads SQIVND (reference sequence). The CDR3 length is 16 residues. V was cut by 4 bases and J by 3 bases, with 15 bases left in between. The source of this sequence is a man between 18 and 35 years old in good health. V is TRBV19 and J is TRBJ2-2; tentatively, D is TRBD1 (8 bases). What was sequenced was naive CD8+ T cells sorted from blood. As DNA, the CDR3 is TGTGCCAGTAGTACGGACAGGGAGGGTGACACCGGGGAGCTGTTTTTT. Its translation: CASSTDREGDTGELFF. Variable domain in full (rest from reference TRBV19 and TRBJ2-2): DGGITQSPKYLFRKEGQNVTLSCEQNLNHDAMYWYRQDPGQGLRLIYYSQIVNDFQKGDIAEGYSVSREKKESFPLTVTSAQKNPTAFYLCASSTDREGDTGELFFGEGSRLTVL.